This TCR beta chain was recovered during a study of blood T cells in healthy people across ages. Overall study findings and caveats: Diversity was estimated from one million T cells, and these estimates were considered underestimates.

A second PCR, run for about 6 to 12 cycles, used a sample-barcoded 5' primer plus a J-beta primer mix. TCRdb passed the 5' RACE reads through MiXCR, listing each CDR3 protein once. The sample records approximately 770,000 distinct CDR3 sequences, roughly 64% being singletons. In terms of origin and age, donors were healthy Caucasian individuals from Russia aged roughly 6 to 95. Approximately 10 milliliters was the volume of peripheral blood drawn from each donor. As concerns this clonotype: What it binds is unknown.

The clonotype originates from a man between 25 and 39 years old in good health. What was sequenced was blood.

The CDR3 sequence: CSTRGGEGLETQYF. CDR3 DNA sequence: TGCAGTACACGAGGGGGAGAGGGGTTAGAGACCCAGTACTTC. The chain is built from TRBV20-1 and TRBJ2-5, with D maybe TRBD1 (6 bases). This CDR3 spans 14 amino acids. CDR1 and CDR2 from the germline V gene are DFQATT and SNEGSKA (reference sequence). Trimming removed 8 bases from V and 4 bases from J, with 20 bases in between.